The 25 T cell receptor beta chains in this list originate from one sample, sequenced in a study of beta chain features in type 1 diabetes. Expressed TCRB transcripts got sequenced, as all isolated RNA was reverse transcribed. Here immunoSEQ multiplex PCR was the method, and the copy in TCRdb shows in-frame clones only, minus some. Of 900,000 or so clones in the sample, roughly a sixth were seen once. The sequenced sample was naive CD4+ T cells from blood. The origin of the receptors is a woman aged 18-29 years in good health.

This clone was counted a few times. The rearrangement uses TRBV27 and TRBJ2-7, with 7 bases matching TRBD2. V lost 5 bases and J lost 0; bases outside the gene matches: 7. Germline lookup yields CDR1 MNHEY and CDR2 SMNVEV (reference sequence). This CDR3 comprises 15 residues. The CDR3 loop reads CASSKGTTNSYEQYF. The CDR3 DNA is TGTGCCAGCAGTAAAGGGACTACTAACTCCTACGAGCAGTACTTC.

This sequence joins TRBV28 and TRBJ2-5; tentatively, D is TRBD1 (5 bases). This CDR3 is built from 15 residues. Per germline, CDR1 MDHEN and CDR2 SYDVKM. Trimming removed 9 bases at V and 1 base at J, with 18 bases between. The CDR3 DNA sequence: TGTGCCAGTTCTGGGGCTGCAGCACTCCAAGAGACCCAGTACTTC. Translating it yields CASSGAAALQETQYF.

V gene TRBV19 combines with J gene TRBJ1-5; maybe TRBD1 (5 bases). Germline assignment: CDR1 LNHDA and CDR2 SQIVND (reference sequence). V dropped 3 bases and J dropped 4 bases, with 13 bases sitting between them. This CDR3 contains 15 residues. CDR3 region: CASSMQGRINQPQHF. The CDR3 DNA is TGTGCCAGTAGTATGCAGGGACGGATAAATCAGCCCCAGCATTTT. Looking up the rest from reference TRBV19 and TRBJ1-5 gives the full variable domain: DGGITQSPKYLFRKEGQNVTLSCEQNLNHDAMYWYRQDPGQGLRLIYYSQIVNDFQKGDIAEGYSVSREKKESFPLTVTSAQKNPTAFYLCASSMQGRINQPQHFGDGTRLSIL.

This chain joins TRBV7-8 and TRBJ1-1, with D possibly matching TRBD1 (5 bases). CDR1 SGHVS and CDR2 FQNEAQ come from the germline V gene. The V end lost 5 bases, the J end lost 0 bases, and 13 bases lay between the germline ends. The CDR3 runs to 15 residues. The CDR3 reads CASSHAGTMNTEAFF. The CDR3 DNA sequence: TGTGCCAGCAGCCACGCCGGGACGATGAACACTGAAGCTTTCTTT.

CDR3 residues: CASSSLGVGEQFF. The CDR3 DNA reads TGTGCCAGTAGTAGCCTGGGGGTTGGTGAGCAGTTCTTC. The chain employs TRBV19 and TRBJ2-1, with D possibly being TRBD1 or TRBD2 (5 bases each). The CDR3 has 13 residues. Germline V gene sequence: CDR1 LNHDA, CDR2 SQIVND (reference sequence). The V and J ends lost 4 bases and 9 bases respectively, with 13 bases between them.

This clone was counted only a few times. V is TRBV7-8 and J is TRBJ1-2; no firm D call. Trimming shortened V by 1 base and J by 2 bases, and 14 bases separated the two germline ends. Germline V gene data show CDR1 as SGHVS and CDR2 as FQNEAQ. This CDR3 spans 16 amino acids. CDR3 sequence (DNA): TGTGCCAGCAGCTTAGGACGCGCAGGCAGCAACTATGGCTACACCTTC. Translating gives CASSLGRAGSNYGYTF.

This clone was seen only a few times. The identical CDR3 is also encoded by other nucleotide sequences in the sample. The chain combines TRBV18 with TRBJ1-1; D is uncertain. Trimming pared 4 bases from V and 3 bases from J, leaving 9 bases between. The V gene's germline CDR1 is KGHSH and CDR2 LQKENI. The CDR3 runs to 13 residues. The CDR3 coding sequence is TGTGCCAGCTCACAATTAAGGGACACTGAAGCTTTCTTT. It codes for CASSQLRDTEAFF.

A few counts support this clone. V gene TRBV29-1 combines with J gene TRBJ1-2, with TRBD1 identical over 10 bases. Germline lookup yields CDR1 SQVTM and CDR2 ANQGSEA. The CDR3 has 11 amino acids. V lost 6 bases and J lost 6; bases outside the gene matches: 1. CDR3 nucleotide sequence: TGCAGCGTGGGACAGGGGAATGGCTACACCTTC. It encodes CSVGQGNGYTF.

This clone was seen more than once but under ten times. The chain joins TRBV6-1 to TRBJ1-4, with D uncertain. The CDR3 runs 13 residues. Trimming cost V 1 base and J 11 bases, with 11 bases left between them. The V gene's germline CDR1 is MNHNS and CDR2 SASEGT. Here the CDR3 reads CASSEGIIQKLFF. In DNA form, the CDR3 reads TGTGCCAGCAGTGAAGGTATAATCCAGAAACTGTTTTTT.

The chain uses TRBV9 and TRBJ2-1, with D possibly being TRBD1 (5 bases). Trimming cost V 4 bases and J 4 bases, with 15 bases left between them. Germline V gene lookup returns CDR1 SGDLS and CDR2 YYNGEE. This CDR3 comprises 15 residues. The CDR3 reads CASSQGVPMYNEQFF. Written as DNA, the CDR3 is TGTGCCAGCAGCCAGGGTGTCCCCATGTACAATGAGCAGTTCTTC.

The chain recombines TRBV7-6 with TRBJ1-3; tentative D call: TRBD1 (6 bases). The CDR3 has 17 residues. CDR1 SGHVS and CDR2 FNYEAQ come from the germline V gene. V lost 1 base and J lost 0, with 13 bases in between. This CDR3 is CASSLGVTGISGNTIYF. The CDR3, as DNA: TGTGCCAGCAGCTTAGGCGTGACAGGAATCTCTGGAAACACCATATATTTT.

The genes are TRBV25-1 and TRBJ1-5; 7 bases line up with TRBD1. V dropped 4 bases and J dropped 9; count of bases not matched to a gene: 9. Germline-derived CDR1 and CDR2 are MGHDK and SYGVNS. The CDR3 contains 14 residues. In nucleotides, the CDR3 is TGTGCCAGCAGTGTCACAGGGGCGATGGCGCCCCAGCATTTT. Amino acid sequence: CASSVTGAMAPQHF.

The V call is TRBV21-1, the J call TRBJ2-6. TRBV21-1 is a recognized pseudogene. The CDR3 is 17 residues long. The CDR3 is CASSKKGKGSGANVLTF. The DNA for the CDR3 is TGTGCCAGCAGCAAAAAAGGGAAGGGCTCTGGGGCCAACGTCCTGACTTTC.

Only one count was recorded for this clone. The chain recombines TRBV18 with TRBJ2-1; D is tentatively TRBD1 or TRBD2 (5 bases each). Germline lookup yields CDR1 KGHSH and CDR2 LQKENI. Trimming took off 3 bases at V and 7 bases at J, with 16 bases between the two ends. The CDR3 sequence is 15 residues long. The chain's CDR3 is CASSPIEGPPNEQFF. The CDR3 coding sequence is TGTGCCAGCTCACCTATAGAGGGACCGCCAAATGAGCAGTTCTTC. Full variable domain (remainder filled in from reference TRBV18 and TRBJ2-1): NAGVMQNPRHLVRRRGQEARLRCSPMKGHSHVYWYRQLPEEGLKFMVYLQKENIIDESGMPKERFSAEFPKEGPSILRIQQVVRGDSAAYFCASSPIEGPPNEQFFGPGTRLTVL.

This clone has more than one count but fewer than ten. The rearrangement joins TRBV19 to TRBJ2-3, with TRBD1 matching 8 bases. Germline values: CDR1 LNHDA, CDR2 SQIVND (reference sequence). The trim removed 4 bases at V and 2 bases at J, leaving 5 bases unmatched. CDR3 length equals 15 residues. The CDR3 bases are TGTGCCAGTAGTAAGGACAGGGTATTCACAGATACGCAGTATTTT. Its protein is CASSKDRVFTDTQYF. Filled out from reference TRBV19 and TRBJ2-3, the complete variable domain reads DGGITQSPKYLFRKEGQNVTLSCEQNLNHDAMYWYRQDPGQGLRLIYYSQIVNDFQKGDIAEGYSVSREKKESFPLTVTSAQKNPTAFYLCASSKDRVFTDTQYFGPGTRLTVL.

The rearrangement uses TRBV9 and TRBJ2-1; D uncertain. With 0 bases removed from V and 0 bases from J, the gap between germline ends came to 10 bases. Germline V CDR1 and CDR2: SGDLS, YYNGEE. This CDR3 has 16 amino acids. CDR3 in DNA: TGTGCCAGCAGCGTAGCGTCATCCAACTCCTACAATGAGCAGTTCTTC. It translates to CASSVASSNSYNEQFF.

The rearrangement joins TRBV7-2 to TRBJ2-7, with TRBD1 matching over 9 bases. This CDR3 is 16 amino acids long. The ends lost 4 bases at V and 4 bases at J; junction bases unmatched: 11. Germline CDR1 SGHTA, CDR2 FQGNSA. CDR3 region: CASSYRLGDRVYEQYF. The CDR3 DNA reads as TGTGCCAGCAGCTACCGCCTTGGGGACAGGGTATACGAGCAGTACTTC.

There are many counts of this clone. The chain joins TRBV21-1 to TRBJ2-3; the D segment call TRBD1 is taken from the table without a DNA check. TRBV21-1 is a listed pseudogene. The CDR3 consists of 15 residues. The CDR3: CASSKPGQNTDTQYF. As DNA, the CDR3 is TGTGCCAGCAGCAAGCCGGGACAGAACACAGATACGCAGTATTTT.

This clone came up a few times. The J gene is TRBJ1-1, the V gene TRBV19; D not certain. The CDR3 is made up of 13 amino acids. Trimming left V 6 bases short and J 1 base short, with 9 bases between. CDR1 is LNHDA, CDR2 SQIVND, per germline (reference sequence). Here the CDR3 DNA reads TGTGCCAGTAGGACACGGTGGAACACTGAAGCTTTCTTT. This translates into CASRTRWNTEAFF.

The chain is built from TRBV5-1 and TRBJ2-1, with D uncertain. The germline CDR1 and CDR2 sequences are SGHRS and YFSETQ. The ends were cut back, 0 bases at V and 0 bases at J, with 7 bases in the middle. The CDR3 contains 15 residues. DNA for the CDR3: TGCGCCAGCAGCTTGGGGACCAACTCCTACAATGAGCAGTTCTTC. This translates into CASSLGTNSYNEQFF.

This clone was detected only a few times. This rearrangement joins TRBV29-1 to TRBJ2-1, with TRBD2 identical over 7 bases. Germline CDR1 reads SQVTM; CDR2 reads ANQGSEA. V lost 5 bases, J lost 5 bases, and 21 bases stayed unmatched. This CDR3 contains 18 residues. Written as DNA, the CDR3 is TGCAGCGTTAGCCGTAGCGGGCCCTGGACTTCCCAGAACAATGAGCAGTTCTTC. Translation gives CSVSRSGPWTSQNNEQFF.

This chain connects TRBV7-3 to TRBJ2-6, with TRBD2 as a possible D gene (5 bases). The CDR3 covers 16 residues. The V gene's germline CDR1 is SGHTA and CDR2 FQGTGA. V was cut by 4 bases and J by 1 base, with 11 bases left in between. CDR3 residues: CASSSRGGSGANVLTF. As DNA, the CDR3 is TGTGCCAGCAGCTCCAGAGGCGGGTCTGGGGCCAACGTCCTGACTTTC.

This clone has more than one count but fewer than ten. The chain links TRBV29-1 to TRBJ2-5; D gene unclear. Germline values: CDR1 SQVTM, CDR2 ANQGSEA. This CDR3 is built from 10 residues. V gave up 6 bases and J gave up 1 base, with 3 bases separating them. CDR3 residues: CSVIQETQYF. The CDR3 DNA sequence: TGCAGCGTAATCCAAGAGACCCAGTACTTC.

The genes are TRBV7-2 and TRBJ2-1; 8 nucleotides match TRBD2. CDR1 and CDR2 from the germline V gene are SGHTA and FQGNSA. The CDR3 has 15 residues. V dropped 4 bases and J dropped 6; count of bases not matched to a gene: 8. The CDR3 loop reads CASSSISGSRNEQFF. The CDR3 nucleotides are TGTGCCAGCAGCTCCATAAGCGGGAGTCGCAATGAGCAGTTCTTC.

This clone was seen only a few times. The CDR3 sequence is CASLSLAAGTGELFF. In nucleotides, the CDR3 is TGTGCCAGCTTATCCCTGGCGGCGGGCACCGGGGAGCTGTTTTTT. This chain links TRBV13 with TRBJ2-2; possible D gene TRBD2, 5 bases. This CDR3 has 15 amino acids. Germline V gene sequence: CDR1 PRHDT, CDR2 FYEKMQ (reference sequence). V was clipped by 8 bases and J by 4 bases, with 17 bases between them.